These 27 T cell receptor beta chains were sequenced from one sample in a study of metastatic and nonmetastatic thyroid tumors (dated by TCRdb to the early 2020s). The library came from PCR. The data were produced on an Illumina HiSeq 4000. Using fastp at Q25 and MiXCR, TCRdb reprocessed the public reads and kept productive beta chains. The sample has under 6,000 clones on record, roughly 35% of them singletons. The ten largest clones add up to 28% of the sample. None of the patients had been given any treatment before thyroid surgery. The sample consisted of adjacent normal tissue. The receptors here all came from a male donor with papillary thyroid cancer or a benign thyroid nodule (not recorded which). Some clones in this sample may be carry-over from other donors' samples.

This clone was counted once. The V and J genes are TRBV30 and TRBJ2-2; D not certain. The length of the CDR3 is 15 residues. Germline V gene sequence: CDR1 GTSNPN, CDR2 SVGIG (reference sequence). Trimming cost V 6 bases and J 6 bases, with 20 bases left between them. The CDR3 protein is CACKDRNQHPGELFF. In DNA form, the CDR3 reads TGTGCCTGCAAAGACCGAAATCAGCACCCCGGGGAGCTGTTTTTT.

This clone was seen a few times. The chain has TRBV25-1 and TRBJ2-3; weak D call: TRBD2 (6 bases). From germline, CDR1 is MGHDK and CDR2 SYGVNS. V was shortened by 10 bases and J by 5 bases, with 22 bases between the two germline ends. The CDR3 spans 15 residues. The CDR3 DNA reads TGTGCCAACCGGTCGGGGAGGAGGTTAGAAGATACGCAGTATTTT. It translates to CANRSGRRLEDTQYF.

V gene TRBV7-3 combines with J gene TRBJ1-1; D remains ambiguous. The CDR3 runs 14 residues. Trimming removed 3 bases at V and 0 bases at J, with 8 bases between. Germline lookup yields CDR1 SGHTA and CDR2 FQGTGA. The CDR3 bases are TGTGCCAGCAGCTTGGAGCCCATGAACACTGAAGCTTTCTTT. It encodes CASSLEPMNTEAFF.

This clone appeared once. The chain joins TRBV20-1 to TRBJ1-1; D might be TRBD1 (5 bases). This CDR3 has 14 amino acids. CDR1 DFQATT and CDR2 SNEGSKA come from the germline V gene (reference sequence). V lost 6 bases and J 6 bases, leaving 20 bases between the germline ends. The CDR3 nucleotides read TGCAGTGCCCCTGGGGGGTTGGCGGCCGCTGAAGCTTTCTTT. Amino acids: CSAPGGLAAAEAFF.

This clone was counted a few times. J is TRBJ2-2 and V is TRBV27, with D possibly being TRBD1 or TRBD2 (5 bases each). Deletions cut 2 bases from V and 7 bases from J, with 14 bases between. Germline CDR1 is MNHEY and CDR2 is SMNVEV (reference sequence). CDR3 size: 15 residues. CDR3 amino acids: CASSLPQGAGGELFF. The CDR3 DNA sequence: TGTGCCAGCAGTTTACCCCAAGGGGCGGGCGGGGAGCTGTTTTTT.

This clone is judged large (0.1 to 1%). This chain links TRBV11-2 with TRBJ2-2, with a possible D match to TRBD2 (6 bases). Deletions cut 5 bases from V and 2 bases from J, with 12 bases between. Germline V lookup: CDR1 SGHAT, CDR2 FQNNGV. This CDR3 comprises 15 residues. The CDR3: CASSPGLANTGELFF. The CDR3 coding sequence is TGTGCCAGCAGCCCGGGACTGGCCAACACCGGGGAGCTGTTTTTT.

This clone is deemed medium-sized (0.01 to 0.1%). The J gene is TRBJ2-2, the V gene TRBV19; no reliable D call. Germline V gene sequence: CDR1 LNHDA, CDR2 SQIVND (reference sequence). The CDR3 sequence is 16 residues long. Trimming stripped 1 base from V and 1 base from J, with 10 bases between. CDR3 DNA sequence: TGTGCCAGTAGTATAGTGGGTCAGTGGAACACCGGGGAGCTGTTTTTT. It specifies CASSIVGQWNTGELFF.

This clone was counted a few times. The chain is built from TRBV6-2 or TRBV6-3 and TRBJ1-1; TRBD1 is a possible D gene (6 bases). The CDR3 spans 15 residues. V dropped 4 bases and J dropped 5 bases, with 17 bases sitting between them. CDR1 is MNHEY, CDR2 SVGEGT, per germline. The CDR3 is CASSSNIQGGTEAFF. The CDR3 coding sequence is TGTGCCAGCAGTTCGAACATACAGGGAGGGACTGAAGCTTTCTTT.

The CDR3 DNA reads as TGCAGTGCTAGGGCAGGCCTACTAGCGGGAGGGGGTGAGCAGTTCTTC. Translated: CSARAGLLAGGGEQFF. This chain uses TRBV20-1 with TRBJ2-1, with TRBD2 identical over 13 bases. The CDR3 extends over 16 amino acids. The germline V gene encodes CDR1 DFQATT and CDR2 SNEGSKA (reference sequence). V shed 3 bases and J 9 bases; nucleotides not matched to a gene: 11.

V gene TRBV7-9 combines with J gene TRBJ2-4; maybe TRBD1 (8 bases). CDR1 and CDR2 (germline): SEHNR, FQNEAQ (reference sequence). The CDR3 is made up of 15 amino acids. V shed 5 bases and J shed 6 bases, with 17 bases lying between them. This CDR3 reads CASSLTTGGGNIQYF. The CDR3 nucleotides are TGTGCCAGCAGCCTCACCACAGGGGGGGGAAACATTCAGTACTTC.

V is TRBV9 and J is TRBJ1-1; D gene uncertain. Trimming left V 0 bases short and J 0 bases short, with 24 bases between. The germline gives CDR1 SGDLS, CDR2 YYNGEE. The CDR3 is 20 residues long. Here the CDR3 reads CASSVAKVRYNDAMNTEAFF. The CDR3 nucleotides are TGTGCCAGCAGCGTAGCGAAGGTGAGGTACAATGATGCAATGAACACTGAAGCTTTCTTT.

This chain connects TRBV20-1 to TRBJ2-1; 7 bases match TRBD2. V was pared by 7 bases and J by 6 bases, with 12 bases of the junction left unmatched. This CDR3 spans 14 amino acids. Germline CDR1 DFQATT, CDR2 SNEGSKA (reference sequence). The CDR3 DNA sequence: TGCAGTGTCTTTAACCGCGGGAGCCGCAATGAGCAGTTCTTC. It translates to CSVFNRGSRNEQFF.

This clone was detected only a few times. The gene calls are TRBV6-1 and TRBJ1-6, with 8 bases matching TRBD1. Germline V gene lookup returns CDR1 MNHNS and CDR2 SASEGT. The CDR3 totals 13 residues. V trimming: 8 bases; J trimming: 5 bases; junction bases outside the gene matches: 2. This CDR3 reads CASQTGDNSPLHF. The CDR3 DNA reads TGTGCCAGCCAGACAGGGGATAATTCACCCCTCCACTTT.

This clone showed up just once. The rearrangement joins TRBV5-1 to TRBJ1-1, with TRBD1 as a possible D gene (6 bases). Germline CDR1 SGHRS, CDR2 YFSETQ. The CDR3 spans 13 residues. V was clipped by 3 bases and J by 1 base, with 7 bases between them. The CDR3 DNA sequence: TGCGCCAGCAGCTCGACAGGGAACACTGAAGCTTTCTTT. It translates to CASSSTGNTEAFF.

This clone was observed a handful of times. The gene calls are TRBV28 and TRBJ2-1; the D is unclear. Germline-derived CDR1 and CDR2 are MDHEN and SYDVKM. The CDR3 is made up of 14 amino acids. Trimming took off 6 bases at V and 6 bases at J, with 15 bases between the two ends. CDR3 in amino acids: CASSHDRAPNEQFF. CDR3 DNA sequence: TGTGCCAGCAGCCATGACCGGGCACCCAATGAGCAGTTCTTC. The full variable domain, with the rest looked up from reference TRBV28 and TRBJ2-1, is DVKVTQSSRYLVKRTGEKVFLECVQDMDHENMFWYRQDPGLGLRLIYFSYDVKMKEKGDIPEGYSVSREKKERFSLILESASTNQTSMYLCASSHDRAPNEQFFGPGTRLTVL.

The rearrangement links TRBV27 to TRBJ1-1, with D hard to call. The CDR3 runs 14 residues. V lost 0 bases and J lost 2, with 7 bases in between. Germline V CDR1 and CDR2: MNHEY, SMNVEV (reference sequence). CDR3 nucleotide sequence: TGTGCCAGCAGTTTATCATACAGTAACACTGAAGCTTTCTTT. This codes for CASSLSYSNTEAFF.

This chain connects TRBV20-1 to TRBJ2-7; 8 nucleotides agree with TRBD2. This CDR3 comprises 15 residues. CDR1 and CDR2 from the germline V gene are DFQATT and SNEGSKA (reference sequence). J lost 2 bases, V lost 1 base, and 7 bases had no gene match. The CDR3 DNA reads TGCAGTGCTAGAGGCAGCGGGGGCCTAACCTACGAGCAGTACTTC. This translates into CSARGSGGLTYEQYF.

The chain is built from TRBV28 and TRBJ2-7; TRBD2 aligns across 11 bases. CDR1 is MDHEN, CDR2 SYDVKM, per germline. The CDR3 sequence is 17 residues long. Trimming at V came to 6 bases and at J to 3 bases, leaving 13 bases not matched to a gene. The CDR3 DNA reads as TGTGCCAGCAGGGGGGGTAGCGGGAGGGCCGGTCGCTACGAGCAGTACTTC. Translation gives CASRGGSGRAGRYEQYF.

V is TRBV6-1 and J is TRBJ2-3, with D possibly TRBD1 on 5 matching bases. The CDR3 is made up of 14 amino acids. Germline V lookup: CDR1 MNHNS, CDR2 SASEGT. Trimming shortened V by 1 base and J by 10 bases, and 15 bases separated the two germline ends. The DNA of the CDR3 is TGTGCCAGCAGTGAAGACAGGTCGAAGATAGCGCAGTATTTT. Amino acids: CASSEDRSKIAQYF.

The chain employs TRBV30 and TRBJ1-1; D is ambiguous. Germline V CDR1 and CDR2: GTSNPN, SVGIG (reference sequence). This CDR3 contains 12 residues. V gave up 5 bases and J gave up 1 base, with 8 bases separating them. The CDR3 DNA follows: TGTGCCTGGTGGGTCCGGAACACTGAAGCTTTCTTT. This sequence encodes CAWWVRNTEAFF.

This clone turned up a few times. Other DNA sequences of this sample code for an identical CDR3. The rearrangement joins TRBV19 to TRBJ2-2; D is uncertain. V gave up 3 bases and J gave up 2 bases, with 7 bases separating them. CDR1 is LNHDA and CDR2 is SQIVND in the germline V gene (reference sequence). The CDR3 is 14 amino acids. The CDR3 DNA follows: TGTGCCAGTAGTATTCAGTCTAACACCGGGGAGCTGTTTTTT. The encoded protein is CASSIQSNTGELFF.

The chain employs TRBV30 and TRBJ2-7; a possible D gene is TRBD1 (6 bases). The CDR3 is 13 residues long. Germline V gene lookup returns CDR1 GTSNPN and CDR2 SVGIG (reference sequence). V lost 3 bases, J lost 4 bases, and 13 bases lay in between. The CDR3 protein is CAWRSGHLYEQYF. The CDR3 bases are TGTGCCTGGAGGTCGGGACACTTGTACGAGCAGTACTTC.

By sample fraction, this clone is medium-sized (0.01 to 0.1%). This chain uses TRBV24-1 with TRBJ2-1, with 7 positions matching TRBD2. CDR1 and CDR2 (germline): KGHDR, SFDVKD. After removal of 4 bases from V and 4 bases from J, the junction contained 6 bases not matched to a gene. This CDR3 is built from 15 residues. Written as DNA, the CDR3 is TGTGCCACCAGTGAACGAGGACTAGATTACAATGAGCAGTTCTTC. Amino acid sequence: CATSERGLDYNEQFF.

By share, this clone counts as medium-sized. The CDR3 loop reads CASSQERGQETQYF. The CDR3 coding sequence is TGTGCCAGCAGCCAAGAGAGGGGACAAGAGACCCAGTACTTC. V is TRBV3-1 and J is TRBJ2-5, with D possibly being TRBD1 or TRBD2 (5 bases each). The CDR3 sequence is 14 residues long. V was shortened by 0 bases and J by 2 bases, with 7 bases between the two germline ends. Germline-derived CDR1 and CDR2 are LGHDT and YNNKEL (reference sequence).

Only one count was recorded for this clone. This chain joins TRBV5-1 and TRBJ2-3; D not resolved. The V gene's germline CDR1 is SGHRS and CDR2 YFSETQ. V lost 0 bases to trimming and J lost 6 bases, with 8 bases between them. This CDR3 has 13 residues. The CDR3 reads CASSLADRDTQYF. The CDR3 region has the DNA TGCGCCAGCAGCTTGGCCGACCGGGATACGCAGTATTTT.

This clone was seen a handful of times. This chain joins TRBV6-1 and TRBJ1-1; D unresolved. V was trimmed by 2 bases and J by 6 bases, leaving 4 bases between them. The CDR3 length is 11 residues. Germline V gives CDR1 MNHNS, CDR2 SASEGT. DNA of the CDR3: TGTGCCAGCAGTGAATGGGCTGAAGCTTTCTTT. Translating gives CASSEWAEAFF.

Ten or more counts support this clone. A read error is likely, as this CDR3 ends without the conserved phenylalanine or tryptophan. The V and J genes are TRBV11-2 and TRBJ1-1, with TRBD1 as a possible D gene (6 bases). The CDR3 totals 14 residues. Between the trimmed V and J ends, which lost 5 bases and 0 bases, there was a span of 10 bases. Germline CDR1 reads SGHAT; CDR2 reads FQNNGV. In nucleotides, the CDR3 is TGTGCCAGCAGCCTAAACAGGGTGAACACTGAAGCTTTCCTT. Its protein is CASSLNRVNTEAFL.